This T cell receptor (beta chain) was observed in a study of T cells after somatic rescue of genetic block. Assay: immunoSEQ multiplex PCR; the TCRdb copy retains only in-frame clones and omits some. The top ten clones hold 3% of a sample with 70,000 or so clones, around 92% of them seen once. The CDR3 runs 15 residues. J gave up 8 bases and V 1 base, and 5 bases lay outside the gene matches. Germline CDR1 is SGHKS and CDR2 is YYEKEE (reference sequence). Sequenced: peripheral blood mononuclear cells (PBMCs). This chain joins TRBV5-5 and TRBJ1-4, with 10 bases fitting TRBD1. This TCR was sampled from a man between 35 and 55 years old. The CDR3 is CASSLIGTGEEKLFF. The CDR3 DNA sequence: TGTGCCAGCAGCTTGATTGGGACAGGGGAGGAAAAACTGTTTTTT.